This TCR beta chain stems from a study of blood T cell repertoires in COVID-19. Original processing methods: Reference gene primer amplification gave estimated nucleated cell counts. Using immunoSEQ multiplex PCR, the repertoire was profiled, and TCRdb retains in-frame clones only, with some absent. The D gene and trimming were derived from the DNA, and the V and J assignments and clone size from that table. The repertoire includes over 300,000 clones, just over 85% of them detected once, and under 11% sits in the top ten. The CDR3 runs to 15 residues. V was shortened by 1 base and J by 4 bases, with 10 bases between the two germline ends. Germline lookup yields CDR1 MDHEN and CDR2 SYDVKM.

This receptor was taken from a woman younger than 35 who had recovered from COVID-19. The V and J genes are TRBV28 and TRBJ1-4; no reliable D call. Material: PBMCs or T cells enriched from blood (not recorded which). The CDR3 bases are TGTGCCAGCAGTTTATCGGCATACAGTAATGAAAAACTGTTTTTT. It is translated as CASSLSAYSNEKLFF.